These T cell receptor beta chains were read from a single sample in a study of cytomegalovirus exposure and HLA in healthy donors. Using immunoSEQ multiplex PCR, the repertoire was profiled, and TCRdb retains in-frame clones only, with some absent. The repertoire includes around 180,000 clones, roughly 84% of them detected once, and approximately 0.26% sits in the top ten. The specimen sequenced was PBMCs. These receptor sequences come from a boy aged 5-17 years in good health and CMV-seronegative. Both conserved end residues are part of each CDR3. Each record gives: clone size, D gene, V gene, J gene, CDR3 DNA, CDR3 protein. The D gene is left open where the match is weak. Part of the rows lack a size; the others show once, few, many or a class for expanded clones.

clone size: .
D gene: TRBD1
V gene: TRBV9
J gene: TRBJ2-3
CDR3 DNA: TGTGCCAGCAGCGTCCGGGACAGGGGCCGTAACACAGATACGCAGTATTTT
CDR3 protein: CASSVRDRGRNTDTQYF

clone size: .
D gene: TRBD1
V gene: TRBV27
J gene: TRBJ1-2
CDR3 DNA: TGTGCCAGCAGTTTAATCCGGGACAGCGGCTATGGCTACACCTTC
CDR3 protein: CASSLIRDSGYGYTF

clone size: .
D gene: TRBD1
V gene: TRBV5-1
J gene: TRBJ2-5
CDR3 DNA: TGCGCCAGCAGCTCTCCACCGACAGGGGACCAAGAGACCCAGTACTTC
CDR3 protein: CASSSPPTGDQETQYF

clone size: .
D gene: TRBD1
V gene: TRBV30
J gene: TRBJ1-1
CDR3 DNA: TGTGCCTGGATCGGGGAACAGGGGGAAGCTTTCTTT
CDR3 protein: CAWIGEQGEAFF

clone size: few
D gene: TRBD2
V gene: TRBV30
J gene: TRBJ2-3
CDR3 DNA: TGTGCCTGGAAAGGGTCTAGCGGGGGGGCCGATCCGAATACGCAGTATTTT
CDR3 protein: CAWKGSSGGADPNTQYF

clone size: .
D gene: TRBD2
V gene: TRBV7-9
J gene: TRBJ2-7
CDR3 DNA: TGTGCCAGCAGCTTAGGACTAGCGTTCCCCTACGAGCAGTACTTC
CDR3 protein: CASSLGLAFPYEQYF

clone size: .
D gene: .
V gene: TRBV4-1
J gene: TRBJ1-5
CDR3 DNA: TGCGCCAGCAGCCAAGAAGACAGCTACCGGCCCCAGCATTTT
CDR3 protein: CASSQEDSYRPQHF

clone size: .
D gene: .
V gene: TRBV6-5
J gene: TRBJ2-1
CDR3 DNA: TGTGCCAGCAGTTACGGGCGGGGAAATAACAATGAGCAGTTCTTC
CDR3 protein: CASSYGRGNNNEQFF

clone size: .
D gene: .
V gene: TRBV7-7
J gene: TRBJ2-7
CDR3 DNA: TGTGCTAGCAGCTTTCAGGGGATGGACGAGCAGTACTTC
CDR3 protein: CASSFQGMDEQYF

clone size: few
D gene: .
V gene: TRBV28
J gene: TRBJ1-5
CDR3 DNA: TGTGCCAGCAGTTTCAGAGGGGGACAGCCCCAGCATTTT
CDR3 protein: CASSFRGGQPQHF

clone size: once
D gene: .
V gene: TRBV15
J gene: TRBJ1-2
CDR3 DNA: TGTGCCACCAGCAGAGGGGGGGGCCGGCAAACTTATGGCTACACCTTC
CDR3 protein: CATSRGGGRQTYGYTF

clone size: few
D gene: .
V gene: TRBV6-1
J gene: TRBJ1-1
CDR3 DNA: TGTGCCAGCAGGGCAGGGCCCATGACGGGAGCTTTCTTT
CDR3 protein: CASRAGPMTGAFF

clone size: .
D gene: TRBD2
V gene: TRBV15
J gene: TRBJ2-1
CDR3 DNA: TGTGCCACCAGCAGAGCCGTAGCTAGCGGGAGAAGGCAGTTCTTC
CDR3 protein: CATSRAVASGRRQFF

clone size: .
D gene: TRBD2
V gene: TRBV7-6
J gene: TRBJ2-2
CDR3 DNA: TGTGCCAGCAGCTTAAATCCCACACTAGCGGGAGTTGGCACCGGGGAGCTGTTTTTT
CDR3 protein: CASSLNPTLAGVGTGELFF

clone size: .
D gene: .
V gene: TRBV18
J gene: TRBJ1-1
CDR3 DNA: TGTGCCAGCTCACGGGGCCCGGTGGACGCTGAAGCTTTCTTT
CDR3 protein: CASSRGPVDAEAFF

clone size: .
D gene: .
V gene: TRBV7-9
J gene: TRBJ2-5
CDR3 DNA: TGTGCCAGCAGCGAGGGTGGGGAGACCCAGTACTTC
CDR3 protein: CASSEGGETQYF

clone size: .
D gene: .
V gene: TRBV2
J gene: TRBJ2-7
CDR3 DNA: TGTGCCAGCAGACCCGGAGAAAGGTACGAGCAGTACTTC
CDR3 protein: CASRPGERYEQYF

clone size: .
D gene: .
V gene: TRBV5-1
J gene: TRBJ2-7
CDR3 DNA: TGCGCCAGCAGCTTGATTAGCGGTTCGGTGAGCTCCTACGAGCAGTACTTC
CDR3 protein: CASSLISGSVSSYEQYF

clone size: few
D gene: .
V gene: TRBV29-1
J gene: TRBJ1-2
CDR3 DNA: TGCAGCGTTGAAGATAGCGGCTTTAACTATGGCTACACCTTC
CDR3 protein: CSVEDSGFNYGYTF

clone size: .
D gene: .
V gene: TRBV19
J gene: TRBJ2-7
CDR3 DNA: TGTGCCAGTAGTATTGGCGGGGATTCAACGTACGAGCAGTACTTC
CDR3 protein: CASSIGGDSTYEQYF

clone size: .
D gene: .
V gene: TRBV9
J gene: TRBJ1-1
CDR3 DNA: TGTGCCAGCAGCGTCGTCGGGGTGATGAACACTGAAGCTTTCTTT
CDR3 protein: CASSVVGVMNTEAFF

clone size: few
D gene: .
V gene: TRBV6-5
J gene: TRBJ2-5
CDR3 DNA: TGTGCCAGCAGTTACTCCTCAGGGGAGGAGACCCAGTACTTC
CDR3 protein: CASSYSSGEETQYF

clone size: .
D gene: .
V gene: TRBV7-8
J gene: TRBJ2-5
CDR3 DNA: TGTGCCAGCAGCTTGAGTACGGGGTTAGGGGAGACCCAGTACTTC
CDR3 protein: CASSLSTGLGETQYF

clone size: few
D gene: .
V gene: TRBV30
J gene: TRBJ2-3
CDR3 DNA: TGTGCCTGGAGTCGCACCGGGGATACGCAGTATTTT
CDR3 protein: CAWSRTGDTQYF

clone size: .
D gene: .
V gene: TRBV10-3
J gene: TRBJ1-4
CDR3 DNA: TGTGCCATCAGTAGCTTAAATGAAAAACTGTTTTTT
CDR3 protein: CAISSLNEKLFF

clone size: .
D gene: .
V gene: TRBV11-2
J gene: TRBJ2-7
CDR3 DNA: TGTGCCAGCAGCTTACCGTACGAGCAGTACTTC
CDR3 protein: CASSLPYEQYF

clone size: .
D gene: TRBD1
V gene: TRBV6-5
J gene: TRBJ2-7
CDR3 DNA: TGTGCCAGTAAACCGGGACAGGGGATCTGGGAGCAGTACTTC
CDR3 protein: CASKPGQGIWEQYF

clone size: .
D gene: TRBD2
V gene: TRBV27
J gene: TRBJ2-1
CDR3 DNA: TGTGCCAGCAGTTTTGTAGCGGGGGGGGCCAATGAGCAGTTCTTC
CDR3 protein: CASSFVAGGANEQFF

clone size: .
D gene: .
V gene: TRBV9
J gene: TRBJ2-1
CDR3 DNA: TGTGCCAGCAGCGTAAGGCCTAGCGCATATGTGGGGAATGAGCAGTTCTTC
CDR3 protein: CASSVRPSAYVGNEQFF

clone size: .
D gene: .
V gene: TRBV19
J gene: TRBJ1-1
CDR3 DNA: TGTGCCAGTAATCTTGCAATTGGACAGACTAACACTGAAGCTTTCTTT
CDR3 protein: CASNLAIGQTNTEAFF

clone size: .
D gene: .
V gene: TRBV30
J gene: TRBJ1-1
CDR3 DNA: TGTGCCTGGAGTGTACTGGGGGGTACGGCTGAAGCTTTCTTT
CDR3 protein: CAWSVLGGTAEAFF

clone size: .
D gene: .
V gene: TRBV18
J gene: TRBJ2-7
CDR3 DNA: TGTGCCAGCTCACCAGGCAGCCCGGAGTCCTACGAGCAGTACTTC
CDR3 protein: CASSPGSPESYEQYF

clone size: .
D gene: TRBD1
V gene: TRBV6-5
J gene: TRBJ2-7
CDR3 DNA: TGTGCCAGCAGCATCGGACAGGCCGCGATCTACGAGCAGTACTTC
CDR3 protein: CASSIGQAAIYEQYF

clone size: few
D gene: TRBD2
V gene: TRBV11-3
J gene: TRBJ2-1
CDR3 DNA: TGTGCCAGCAGCTCCAGGGGCCTCAGCGGGGGGGCGTACAATGAGCAGTTCTTC
CDR3 protein: CASSSRGLSGGAYNEQFF

clone size: .
D gene: TRBD2
V gene: TRBV4-1
J gene: TRBJ2-1
CDR3 DNA: TGCGCCAGCAGCCAAGGAGGGAAGGGTCCGCGGGAGAGATACAATGAGCAGTTCTTC
CDR3 protein: CASSQGGKGPRERYNEQFF

clone size: .
D gene: TRBD2
V gene: TRBV30
J gene: TRBJ2-7
CDR3 DNA: TGTGCCTGGAGGGGCGGGGGGCGCTACGAGCAGTACTTC
CDR3 protein: CAWRGGGRYEQYF

clone size: .
D gene: .
V gene: TRBV10-3
J gene: TRBJ1-1
CDR3 DNA: TGTGCCATCAGTCCGACCGAGGTTACTAGGGCTTTCTTT
CDR3 protein: CAISPTEVTRAFF

clone size: .
D gene: .
V gene: TRBV5-1
J gene: TRBJ1-1
CDR3 DNA: TGCGCCAGCAGCTTAATGGAGGGCCGGAACACTGAAGCTTTCTTT
CDR3 protein: CASSLMEGRNTEAFF

clone size: .
D gene: TRBD2
V gene: TRBV14
J gene: TRBJ2-7
CDR3 DNA: TGTGCCAGCAGCCGGGGACTAGGAAACTACGAGCAGTACTTC
CDR3 protein: CASSRGLGNYEQYF

clone size: .
D gene: .
V gene: TRBV2
J gene: TRBJ2-7
CDR3 DNA: TGTGCCAGCAGTCCTCAGGGAATCGGCTACGAGCAGTACTTC
CDR3 protein: CASSPQGIGYEQYF

clone size: few
D gene: TRBD2
V gene: TRBV7-2
J gene: TRBJ2-5
CDR3 DNA: TGTGCCAGCAGCAATTTCGGGGGGGGTGGTGAGACCCAGTACTTC
CDR3 protein: CASSNFGGGGETQYF

clone size: .
D gene: .
V gene: TRBV5-6
J gene: TRBJ1-1
CDR3 DNA: TGTGCCAGCAGCTTGGGGAGTGGAGCTGAAGCTTTCTTT
CDR3 protein: CASSLGSGAEAFF

clone size: .
D gene: TRBD1
V gene: TRBV5-1
J gene: TRBJ2-7
CDR3 DNA: TGCGCCAGCAGCTTGGGACCTGGGACAGGAAGCAGCTACGAGCAGTACTTC
CDR3 protein: CASSLGPGTGSSYEQYF

clone size: once
D gene: .
V gene: TRBV11-2
J gene: TRBJ1-4
CDR3 DNA: TGTGCCAGCAGCCAGATCGGGAGTTTGGGTGAAAAACTGTTTTTT
CDR3 protein: CASSQIGSLGEKLFF

clone size: .
D gene: TRBD2
V gene: TRBV29-1
J gene: TRBJ2-3
CDR3 DNA: TGCAGCGGGGGGACTAGCGGGAGCAGAGGCACAGATACGCAGTATTTT
CDR3 protein: CSGGTSGSRGTDTQYF

clone size: few
D gene: TRBD1
V gene: TRBV2
J gene: TRBJ1-2
CDR3 DNA: TGTGCCAGCGGAGGGACAGCCTCTAACTATGGCTACACCTTC
CDR3 protein: CASGGTASNYGYTF

clone size: .
D gene: .
V gene: TRBV7-3
J gene: TRBJ2-1
CDR3 DNA: TGTGCCAGCAGCCAGACAGGCTCCTACAATGAGCAGTTCTTC
CDR3 protein: CASSQTGSYNEQFF

clone size: .
D gene: TRBD1
V gene: TRBV5-1
J gene: TRBJ2-1
CDR3 DNA: TGCGCCAGCAGCTTGGTGGCGACAGGGTCAAATGAGCAGTTCTTC
CDR3 protein: CASSLVATGSNEQFF

clone size: .
D gene: .
V gene: TRBV6-1
J gene: TRBJ1-3
CDR3 DNA: TGTGCCAGCAGTGAAAATAAGTGCGGTTGGAGACTTAGTTACTCTGGAAACACCATATATTTT
CDR3 protein: CASSENKCGWRLSYSGNTIYF

clone size: .
D gene: TRBD1
V gene: TRBV27
J gene: TRBJ1-1
CDR3 DNA: TGTGCCAGCAGTTGGGGACAGGGGTCGAACACTGAAGCTTTCTTT
CDR3 protein: CASSWGQGSNTEAFF

clone size: .
D gene: .
V gene: TRBV12-5
J gene: TRBJ1-4
CDR3 DNA: TGTGCTAGTGGTTTGGTACGTCTCCCGGGTAATGAAAAACTGTTTTTT
CDR3 protein: CASGLVRLPGNEKLFF

clone size: once
D gene: .
V gene: TRBV4-1
J gene: TRBJ2-1
CDR3 DNA: TGCGCCAGCAGCCACAGGGGCAATGAGCAGTTCTTC
CDR3 protein: CASSHRGNEQFF

clone size: .
D gene: .
V gene: TRBV5-1
J gene: TRBJ2-3
CDR3 DNA: TGCGCCAGCAGCCCACGGGGGACCACAGATACGCAGTATTTT
CDR3 protein: CASSPRGTTDTQYF

clone size: .
D gene: .
V gene: TRBV7-9
J gene: TRBJ1-1
CDR3 DNA: TGTGCCAGCAGCCTAATGGGACAGAACACTGAAGCTTTCTTT
CDR3 protein: CASSLMGQNTEAFF

clone size: .
D gene: .
V gene: TRBV9
J gene: TRBJ2-7
CDR3 DNA: TGTGCCAGCAGCGTAGGCCCTAACTACGAGCAGTACTTC
CDR3 protein: CASSVGPNYEQYF

clone size: .
D gene: TRBD1
V gene: TRBV6-6
J gene: TRBJ1-6
CDR3 DNA: TGTGCCAGCAGACCACTCGGGACAGGCAATTCACCCCTCCACTTT
CDR3 protein: CASRPLGTGNSPLHF

clone size: .
D gene: TRBD2
V gene: TRBV4-3
J gene: TRBJ2-3
CDR3 DNA: TGCGCCAGCAGCCAAGTTAGCGGGGGGTCTAGGGATACGCAGTATTTT
CDR3 protein: CASSQVSGGSRDTQYF